This T cell receptor (beta chain) is drawn from a study of OX40 agonist ivuxolimab in advanced cancers. For the study at large: It was ivuxolimab, an agonistic anti-OX40 (CD134) antibody, that patients were treated with.

Study-wide findings and caveats: Partial responders treated at 0.1-3.0 mg/kg exhibited clonal expansion among the lowest measured. At doses 0.1 to 3.0 mg/kg, CD4+ and CD8+ clones expanded.

Concerning this clone itself: What it binds is unknown. Additional DNA sequences in this sample encode the identical CDR3.

Clones were sequenced by immunoSEQ multiplex PCR, and TCRdb holds only the in-frame ones, with some missing. The sample includes more than 75,000 clones, more than 85% seen only once; the top ten take around 0.94%. Germline V gene lookup returns CDR1 SGHTA and CDR2 FQGTGA. Trimming took off 5 bases at V and 2 bases at J, with 9 bases between the two ends. The CDR3 loop spans 13 amino acids. The clonotype was recovered from an adult with an advanced solid tumor such as melanoma, head and neck, liver or kidney cancer. The material sequenced was CD4+ or CD8+ T cells sorted from blood, taken in a trial of the OX40 agonist ivuxolimab. The chain has TRBV7-3 and TRBJ1-2, with D hard to call. This CDR3 reads CASSGDGNYGYTF. Here the CDR3 DNA reads TGTGCCAGCAGCGGAGACGGGAACTATGGCTACACCTTC.